This T cell receptor (beta chain) appears in the sequencing data of a study of blood T cell repertoires in COVID-19. Study-level information: Donors in the United States, Italy and Spain gave samples during acute or convalescent COVID-19. PBMCs, B-cell-depleted T cells, or T cells provided the cDNA or gDNA that made up the material.

The CDR3 is made up of 14 amino acids. With 5 bases clipped from V and 1 base from J, the junction kept 5 bases outside the gene matches. Germline assignment: CDR1 MNHEY and CDR2 SVGEGT. In the original analysis: Quantification of nucleated cells was approximated via reference gene primer amplification. Sequenced by immunoSEQ multiplex PCR; TCRdb stores in-frame clones only, minus some. That table gives V, J and clone size, and the DNA gave D and trimming. Of roughly 100,000 clones detected, around 90% appear once; the ten largest clones hold about 1.8%. The origin of this receptor is a human donor with active COVID-19. The donor label of this sample is uncertain. V is TRBV6-2 or TRBV6-3 and J is TRBJ2-7, with 7 bases lining up with TRBD1. The sample was peripheral blood. The CDR3 nucleotides read TGTGCCAGCAGTCGGGACAGCACTTCCTACGAGCAGTACTTC. The encoded protein is CASSRDSTSYEQYF.